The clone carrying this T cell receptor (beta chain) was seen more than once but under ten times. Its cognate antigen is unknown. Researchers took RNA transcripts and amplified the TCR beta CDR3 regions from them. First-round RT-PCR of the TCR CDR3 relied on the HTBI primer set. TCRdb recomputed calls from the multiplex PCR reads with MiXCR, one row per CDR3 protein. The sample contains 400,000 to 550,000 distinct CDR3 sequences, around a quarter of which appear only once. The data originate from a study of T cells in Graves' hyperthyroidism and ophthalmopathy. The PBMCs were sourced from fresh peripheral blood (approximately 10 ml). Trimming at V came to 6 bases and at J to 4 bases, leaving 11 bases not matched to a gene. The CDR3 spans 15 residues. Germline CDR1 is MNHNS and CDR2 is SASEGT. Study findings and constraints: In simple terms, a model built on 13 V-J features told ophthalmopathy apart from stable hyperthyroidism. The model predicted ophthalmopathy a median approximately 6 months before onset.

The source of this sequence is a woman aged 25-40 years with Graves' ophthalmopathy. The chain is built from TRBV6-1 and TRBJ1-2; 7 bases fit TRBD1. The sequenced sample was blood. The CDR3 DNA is TGTGCCAGCAGCCCCGACAGGGATGTTGGCTATGGCTACACCTTC. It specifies CASSPDRDVGYGYTF.